This T cell receptor (beta chain) came from a study of OX40 agonist ivuxolimab in advanced cancers. Notes on the research overall: The costimulatory receptor OX40 (CD134) was targeted by ivuxolimab, a fully human IgG2 agonistic monoclonal antibody. Intravenous ivuxolimab was administered to patients every 2 weeks at six dose levels: 0.01, 0.1, 0.3, 1.5, 3 and 10 mg/kg. Of the approximately 53 patients in dose escalation, around 20 had hepatocellular carcinoma, some 15 had melanoma, 9 had renal cell carcinoma and 9 had head and neck cancer. A male proportion of roughly 80% and a mean age of approximately 62 years, ranging from 23 to 79, were recorded for the dose-escalation cohort. Patients were allowed to have had prior anti-PD-1, anti-PD-L1 or anti-CTLA-4 therapy, and approximately 43% of the dose-escalation patients had previously received checkpoint inhibitors. Partial responses occurred in three dose-escalation patients: two with cutaneous melanoma and one with hepatocellular carcinoma. Peripheral TCRbeta sequencing aimed to test whether ivuxolimab altered TCR sequence diversity and caused clonal T-cell expansion. The monotherapy dose-escalation portion (N ≈ 52 patients) of the phase I ivuxolimab trial is reported in the paper. On the study overall, not on this receptor specifically: In the 0.1-3.0 mg/kg groups, partial responders had among the lowest normalized peripheral clonal expansion, particularly in CD8+ T cells. Low levels of normalized T-cell clonal expansion were also seen in some patients who did not respond. Clonal expansion of both CD4+ and CD8+ blood T cells was observed from baseline to week 6 at doses 0.1 to 3.0 mg/kg. After ivuxolimab, more expanded clones were found on average in CD8+ T cells than in CD4+ T cells. The antigen specificity of the peripheral T cells that underwent clonal expansion was not determined.

This clone was counted between two and nine times. The clone's antigen remains unknown. Base-call qualities are not available, and no considerably larger clone is one nucleotide away. For sequencing of the TCRbeta CDR3 region, genomic DNA was extracted from the sorted cells. The immunoSEQ Assay was used for sequencing of TCRbeta CDR3 regions. TCRdb re-hosts the immuneACCESS table, in-frame sequences only. Its copies lack some clones; in the studies checked, an unresolved V gene accounts for under half of them, and the cause for the rest is not known. Within this sample are 48,000 or so clones, with more than 80% of them counted one time only. In total, the top ten clones hold over 1% of the sample. Inclusive of the bounding cysteine and phenylalanine, the CDR3 is 12 residues long. This entry keeps only the CDR3 DNA: 36 bases, framed from base 1. Looking up the germline V gene yields CDR1 SGHVS and CDR2 FQNEAQ. V is pared back by 3 bases and J by 5 bases, with 5 bases lying between the germline termini.

Patients with autoimmune disease history or receiving systemic immunosuppression were excluded from the trial. Peripheral blood for TCR sequencing was drawn from every dose cohort at baseline, at cycle 4 day 1 and at cycle 7 day 1. The samples were taken from a phase I, first-in-human, multicenter, open-label dose-escalation trial of ivuxolimab. The trial enrolled adults with locally advanced or metastatic head and neck squamous cell, hepatocellular, melanoma or renal cell carcinoma. Before TCR sequencing, CD4+ T cells and CD8+ T cells were sorted from peripheral blood as separate populations. The sequenced sample was CD4+ or CD8+ T cells sorted from blood, obtained in a trial of the OX40 agonist ivuxolimab. The rearranged chain carries TRBV7-8 and TRBJ2-1; the D gene identity is not certain. The sequence came from an adult with an advanced solid tumor such as melanoma, head and neck, liver or kidney cancer. Read as DNA, the sequence is TGTGCCAGCAGCTTCCATAACAATGAGCAGTTCTTC. Its amino acids are CASSFHNNEQFF.